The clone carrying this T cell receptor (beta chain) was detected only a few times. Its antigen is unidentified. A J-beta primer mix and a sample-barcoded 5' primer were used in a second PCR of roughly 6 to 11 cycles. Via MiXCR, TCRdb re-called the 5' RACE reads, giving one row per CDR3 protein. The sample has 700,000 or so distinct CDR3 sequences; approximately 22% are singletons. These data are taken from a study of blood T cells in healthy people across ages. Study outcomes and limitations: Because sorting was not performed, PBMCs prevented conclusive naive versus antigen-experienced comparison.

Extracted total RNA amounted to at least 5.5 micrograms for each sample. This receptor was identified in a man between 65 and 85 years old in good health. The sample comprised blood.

The CDR3 reads CASSLGQGRDTQYF. CDR3 coding DNA: TGCGCCAGCAGCTTGGGACAGGGACGAGATACGCAGTATTTT. The chain couples TRBV5-1 to TRBJ2-3; 7 positions match TRBD1. Germline CDR1 SGHRS, CDR2 YFSETQ. V dropped 0 bases and J dropped 5; count of bases not matched to a gene: 3. CDR3 length equals 14 residues. The full variable domain, with the rest looked up from reference TRBV5-1 and TRBJ2-3, is KAGVTQTPRYLIKTRGQQVTLSCSPISGHRSVSWYQQTPGQGLQFLFEYFSETQRNKGNFPGRFSGRQFSNSRSEMNVSTLELGDSALYLCASSLGQGRDTQYFGPGTRLTVL.